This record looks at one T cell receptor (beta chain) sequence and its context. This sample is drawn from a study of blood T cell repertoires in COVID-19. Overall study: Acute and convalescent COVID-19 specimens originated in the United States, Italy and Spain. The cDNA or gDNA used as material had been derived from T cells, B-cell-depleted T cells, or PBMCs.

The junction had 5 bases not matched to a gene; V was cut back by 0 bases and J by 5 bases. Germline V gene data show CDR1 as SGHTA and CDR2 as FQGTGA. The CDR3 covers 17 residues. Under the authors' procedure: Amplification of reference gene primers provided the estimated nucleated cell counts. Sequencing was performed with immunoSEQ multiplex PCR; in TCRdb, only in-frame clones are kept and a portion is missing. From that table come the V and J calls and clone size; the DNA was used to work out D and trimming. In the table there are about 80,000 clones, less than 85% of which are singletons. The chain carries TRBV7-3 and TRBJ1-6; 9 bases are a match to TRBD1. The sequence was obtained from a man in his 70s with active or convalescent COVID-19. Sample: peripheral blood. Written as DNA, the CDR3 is TGTGCCAGCAGCTTAACCGGGGGACAGGGCCATAATTCACCCCTCCACTTT. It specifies CASSLTGGQGHNSPLHF. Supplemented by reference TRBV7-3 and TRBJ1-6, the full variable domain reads GAGVSQTPSNKVTEKGKYVELRCDPISGHTALYWYRQSLGQGPEFLIYFQGTGAADDSGLPNDRFFAVRPEGSVSTLKIQRTERGDSAVYLCASSLTGGQGHNSPLHFGNGTRLTVT.